These 3 T cell receptor beta chains share one sample of origin, sequenced in a study of molecular identifiers for immune sequencing clone quantification. TCRdb called the PCR reads again in MiXCR, with one record for every CDR3 protein. This table has about 86,000 distinct CDR3 sequences, around a quarter appearing once. Sequences were obtained from naive CD8+ T cells from blood, with Jurkat cell RNA spiked in. The subset here: FACS-sorted CD8+CD4-CCR7+CD45RA+ naive T cells. The receptor source for this set is a human donor in good health. Some libraries in this study had Jurkat cell RNA spiked in.

A word on this clonotype: Since a much larger clone is just one base distant, this may be a read error. The V and J genes are TRBV29-1 and TRBJ1-1, with TRBD1 as a possible D gene (6 bases). Germline V gene lookup returns CDR1 SQVTM and CDR2 ANQGSEA. Deletions cut 7 bases from V and 8 bases from J, with 17 bases between. The CDR3 runs 12 residues. CDR3: CSAQGGSAEAFF. CDR3 coding DNA: TGCAGCGCCCAAGGGGGGTCAGCAGAAGCTTTCTTT.

This clonotype was observed at least ten times. The chain combines TRBV7-6 with TRBJ1-1; 8 bases fit TRBD1. The CDR3 covers 17 residues. The ends lost 1 base at V and 0 bases at J; junction bases unmatched: 7. Germline values: CDR1 SGHVS, CDR2 FNYEAQ. The CDR3 DNA sequence: TGTGCCAGCAGCTTAGAGGCAGGGGGCAGAATGAACACTGAAGCTTTCTTT. It specifies CASSLEAGGRMNTEAFF.

As to this clonotype: This sequence may be a read error, since a much larger clone differs from it by one base. The rearrangement joins TRBV7-8 to TRBJ2-3; D is possibly TRBD2 (7 bases). Per germline, CDR1 SGHVS and CDR2 FQNEAQ. V was trimmed by 1 base and J by 3 bases, leaving 20 bases between them. The CDR3 has 18 amino acids. The CDR3 sequence: CASSLVRFRGAQTDTQYF. The CDR3, as DNA: TGTGCCAGCAGCTTAGTACGTTTTCGGGGGGCGCAGACAGATACGCAGTATTTT.